Listed below are T cell receptor beta chains from one sample, sequenced in a study of molecular identifiers for immune sequencing clone quantification. TCRdb recomputed calls from the PCR reads with MiXCR, one row per CDR3 protein. In the table there are hundreds of thousands of distinct CDR3 sequences, roughly 25% of which are singletons. Sample: naive CD8+ T cells from blood, with Jurkat cell RNA spiked in. The origin of the receptors is a human donor in good health. Some libraries in this study had Jurkat cell RNA spiked in. Both conserved end residues are part of each CDR3. D genes are given only for firm matches. Rows give clone size only sometimes, using once, few, many, or a class for an expanded clone.

v_call: TRBV7-9; j_call: TRBJ2-3; clone_size: many; d_call: -; cdr3_nt: TGTGCCAGCAGCTTAGGCGACAGCGATAGCACAGATACGCAGTATTTT; cdr3_aa: CASSLGDSDSTDTQYF
v_call: TRBV29-1; j_call: TRBJ1-2; clone_size: few; d_call: TRBD1; cdr3_nt: TGCAGCGCCGAAGGACAGGCCGGAGCTAACTATGGCTACACCTTC; cdr3_aa: CSAEGQAGANYGYTF
v_call: TRBV7-2; j_call: TRBJ2-1; clone_size: many; d_call: TRBD2; cdr3_nt: TGTGCCAGCACCCGAGGGACTAGCGGCTACAATGAGCAGTTCTTC; cdr3_aa: CASTRGTSGYNEQFF
v_call: TRBV7-9; j_call: TRBJ2-1; clone_size: -; d_call: -; cdr3_nt: TGTGCCAGCGGTGGGGGCCTCTACAATGAGCAGTCCTTC; cdr3_aa: CASGGGLYNEQSF
v_call: TRBV7-2; j_call: TRBJ2-6; clone_size: many; d_call: -; cdr3_nt: TGTGCCAGCAGCTTAGAAGATTGGGTTGTGGTTGGAGGGGCCAACGTCCTGACTTTC; cdr3_aa: CASSLEDWVVVGGANVLTF
v_call: TRBV7-2; j_call: TRBJ2-2; clone_size: many; d_call: TRBD2; cdr3_nt: TGTGCCAGCAGCTTAGGAATGGGGGTGAGCGGGACGACCACCGGGGAGCTGTTTTTT; cdr3_aa: CASSLGMGVSGTTTGELFF
v_call: TRBV27; j_call: TRBJ1-5; clone_size: many; d_call: -; cdr3_nt: TGTGCCAGCATGCTCGGGCCCAATCAGCCCCAGCATTTT; cdr3_aa: CASMLGPNQPQHF
v_call: TRBV7-2; j_call: TRBJ2-5; clone_size: many; d_call: TRBD1; cdr3_nt: TGTGCCAGCAGCTTATTCTTGGGGACAGTAGAGACCCAGTACTTC; cdr3_aa: CASSLFLGTVETQYF
v_call: TRBV7-9; j_call: TRBJ2-5; clone_size: few; d_call: TRBD1; cdr3_nt: TGTGCCAGCAGCTTAGTGGGACAGGGACGAGAGACCCAGTACTTC; cdr3_aa: CASSLVGQGRETQYF
v_call: TRBV20-1; j_call: TRBJ2-6; clone_size: -; d_call: TRBD1; cdr3_nt: TGCAGTACCCCCGGGACAGGGAGTTCTGGGGCCAACGTCCTGACTTTC; cdr3_aa: CSTPGTGSSGANVLTF
v_call: TRBV10-3; j_call: TRBJ2-1; clone_size: -; d_call: -; cdr3_nt: TGTGCCATCAGTGGGCTAGAGAACTACAATGGGCAGTTCTTC; cdr3_aa: CAISGLENYNGQFF
v_call: TRBV21-1; j_call: TRBJ2-7; clone_size: -; d_call: -; cdr3_nt: TGTGCCCGCAGCACGGGACAGGGGGCCGGGACTATTTACGAGCAGTACTTC; cdr3_aa: CARSTGQGAGTIYEQYF
v_call: TRBV4-1; j_call: TRBJ1-5; clone_size: many; d_call: -; cdr3_nt: TGCGCCAGCAGCCAAGAGATGCAGGGCAGCAATCAGCCCCAGCATTTT; cdr3_aa: CASSQEMQGSNQPQHF
v_call: TRBV11-2; j_call: TRBJ1-1; clone_size: many; d_call: -; cdr3_nt: TGTGCCAGCAGCTCGACGGCGGGGAACACTGAAGCTTTCTTT; cdr3_aa: CASSSTAGNTEAFF
v_call: TRBV27; j_call: TRBJ1-1; clone_size: many; d_call: -; cdr3_nt: TGTGCCAGCAGTGTACAGAGTATGAACACTGAAGCTTTCTTT; cdr3_aa: CASSVQSMNTEAFF
v_call: TRBV7-8; j_call: TRBJ2-1; clone_size: -; d_call: -; cdr3_nt: TGTGCCAGCAGCTATACTCCCGGGACCCGGGGTCCGGACAATGAGCAGTTCTTC; cdr3_aa: CASSYTPGTRGPDNEQFF
v_call: TRBV6-4; j_call: TRBJ2-2; clone_size: few; d_call: TRBD1; cdr3_nt: TGTGCCAGCAGTGACCGGGACAGGGGGCGCACCGGGGAGCTGTTTTTT; cdr3_aa: CASSDRDRGRTGELFF
v_call: TRBV20-1; j_call: TRBJ2-7; clone_size: few; d_call: -; cdr3_nt: TGCAGTGCCCCCGGGACTGGCAGATACGAGCAGTACTTC; cdr3_aa: CSAPGTGRYEQYF
v_call: TRBV7-6; j_call: TRBJ2-7; clone_size: -; d_call: TRBD2; cdr3_nt: TGTGCCAGCAGCACGTCAGGGACTAGCGGGAGGGCGTACGAGCAGTACTTC; cdr3_aa: CASSTSGTSGRAYEQYF
v_call: TRBV12-3/TRBV12-4; j_call: TRBJ2-7; clone_size: -; d_call: TRBD2; cdr3_nt: TGTGCCAGCAGTTTAGCGGCTAGCGGGACGACCCTTTACGAGCAGTACTTC; cdr3_aa: CASSLAASGTTLYEQYF
v_call: TRBV4-3; j_call: TRBJ2-5; clone_size: few; d_call: -; cdr3_nt: TGCGCCAGCAGCCAAGATCTGAGCCACCCTCTTGAGACCCAGTACTTC; cdr3_aa: CASSQDLSHPLETQYF
v_call: TRBV4-3; j_call: TRBJ1-1; clone_size: few; d_call: -; cdr3_nt: TGCGCCAGCAGCCAAGGGGGGTACTGGGGCGGGGCGAGTGGCACTGAAGCTTTCTTT; cdr3_aa: CASSQGGYWGGASGTEAFF
v_call: TRBV12-5; j_call: TRBJ2-7; clone_size: many; d_call: -; cdr3_nt: TGTGCTAGTGGTTTGGTCCCAGGCGCTCCTTCCTACGAGCAGTACTTC; cdr3_aa: CASGLVPGAPSYEQYF
v_call: TRBV29-1; j_call: TRBJ2-1; clone_size: many; d_call: TRBD2; cdr3_nt: TGCAGCGTCTTAGACTTAGCGGGGGGCACCTACAATGAGCAGTTCTTC; cdr3_aa: CSVLDLAGGTYNEQFF
v_call: TRBV7-8; j_call: TRBJ2-1; clone_size: few; d_call: TRBD2; cdr3_nt: TGTGCCAGCAGCTTAGTGCCGCGGGGGGTCAATGAGCAGTTCTTC; cdr3_aa: CASSLVPRGVNEQFF
v_call: TRBV27; j_call: TRBJ2-1; clone_size: -; d_call: -; cdr3_nt: TGTGCCAGCAGCACCAGGGGACGGTATGGTGAGCAGTTCTTC; cdr3_aa: CASSTRGRYGEQFF
v_call: TRBV4-1; j_call: TRBJ1-4; clone_size: -; d_call: -; cdr3_nt: TGCGCCAGCAGCCAAGAACACAGGGTCTTGATCCAGGCTAATGAAAAACTGTTTTTT; cdr3_aa: CASSQEHRVLIQANEKLFF
v_call: TRBV27; j_call: TRBJ1-1; clone_size: few; d_call: -; cdr3_nt: TGTGCCAGCAGTAACAGAGGGAACACTGAAGCTTTCTTT; cdr3_aa: CASSNRGNTEAFF
v_call: TRBV5-1; j_call: TRBJ2-7; clone_size: many; d_call: -; cdr3_nt: TGCGCCAGCAGCTTGGCCCGGATGGGCTACGAGCAGTACTTC; cdr3_aa: CASSLARMGYEQYF
v_call: TRBV13; j_call: TRBJ2-1; clone_size: -; d_call: TRBD2; cdr3_nt: TGTGCCAGCAGCATCTCAGCGGGACCTACCTACAATGAGCAGTTCTTC; cdr3_aa: CASSISAGPTYNEQFF
v_call: TRBV19; j_call: TRBJ1-2; clone_size: -; d_call: -; cdr3_nt: TGTGCCAGTAGTATAACCGAAGTCCCCTATGGCTACACCTTC; cdr3_aa: CASSITEVPYGYTF
v_call: TRBV5-8; j_call: TRBJ2-3; clone_size: many; d_call: TRBD1; cdr3_nt: TGTGCCAGCAGCCGCCGGGACAGGATTACTAGCACAGATACGCAGTATTTT; cdr3_aa: CASSRRDRITSTDTQYF
v_call: TRBV20-1; j_call: TRBJ1-4; clone_size: once; d_call: TRBD1; cdr3_nt: TGCAGTGCGACCGACAGGGAAAATAATGAAAAACTGTTTTTT; cdr3_aa: CSATDRENNEKLFF
v_call: TRBV5-4; j_call: TRBJ2-7; clone_size: many; d_call: TRBD1; cdr3_nt: TGTGCCAGCAGCGAAGGACAGGGAATGTCCTACGAGCAGTACTTC; cdr3_aa: CASSEGQGMSYEQYF
v_call: TRBV4-3; j_call: TRBJ1-4; clone_size: -; d_call: -; cdr3_nt: TGCGCCGGCAGCCAAGATTCGAGCTACCAAAATGAAAAACTGTTTTTT; cdr3_aa: CAGSQDSSYQNEKLFF
v_call: TRBV6-2/TRBV6-3; j_call: TRBJ2-7; clone_size: -; d_call: -; cdr3_nt: TGTGCCAGCGACTTGGGAGGTCCCACCTACGAGCAGTACTTC; cdr3_aa: CASDLGGPTYEQYF
v_call: TRBV27; j_call: TRBJ1-5; clone_size: many; d_call: -; cdr3_nt: TGTGCCAGCGACAGGACGAATCAGCCCCAGCATTTT; cdr3_aa: CASDRTNQPQHF
v_call: TRBV7-2; j_call: TRBJ1-6; clone_size: -; d_call: -; cdr3_nt: TGTGCCAGCACGGCGGGGGCAGGCTCACCCCTCCACTTT; cdr3_aa: CASTAGAGSPLHF
v_call: TRBV12-5; j_call: TRBJ2-4; clone_size: many; d_call: TRBD2; cdr3_nt: TGTGCTACTAAACTGGGACTAGCGGGTGTGGCAGCCAAAAACATTCAGTACTTC; cdr3_aa: CATKLGLAGVAAKNIQYF
v_call: TRBV28; j_call: TRBJ1-4; clone_size: many; d_call: -; cdr3_nt: TGTGCCACCGGGCGGGCAACTAATGAAAAACTGTTTTTT; cdr3_aa: CATGRATNEKLFF
v_call: TRBV7-3; j_call: TRBJ2-7; clone_size: -; d_call: TRBD2; cdr3_nt: TGTGCCAGCAGCCCAGCGGGAGCGGGAGACGAGCAGTACTTC; cdr3_aa: CASSPAGAGDEQYF
v_call: TRBV11-2; j_call: TRBJ2-7; clone_size: few; d_call: -; cdr3_nt: TGTGCCAGCAGCTTAGATTTAGACCCCGACTACGAGCAGTACTTC; cdr3_aa: CASSLDLDPDYEQYF
v_call: TRBV25-1; j_call: TRBJ1-1; clone_size: many; d_call: -; cdr3_nt: TGTGCCAGCAGTGGGATCGACACGGGGTTAACTGAAGCTTTCTTT; cdr3_aa: CASSGIDTGLTEAFF
v_call: TRBV2; j_call: TRBJ1-1; clone_size: few; d_call: -; cdr3_nt: TGTGCCAGCAGCGCTCCAGGGGTGGTCACTGAAGCTTTCTTT; cdr3_aa: CASSAPGVVTEAFF
v_call: TRBV4-3; j_call: TRBJ1-2; clone_size: -; d_call: -; cdr3_nt: TGCGCCAGCAGCCAAAGGCGGGGCGTTAGAGACTATGGCTACACCTTC; cdr3_aa: CASSQRRGVRDYGYTF